This TCR beta chain is drawn from a study of monozygotic twins with inflammatory bowel disease. Broader study findings: No detectable difference in repertoire similarity separated concordant from discordant twins, possibly as a result of limited power. There were differing immunosuppressive treatments, which may have added variability to patient repertoires. The co-twins with IBD showed lower TCRbeta diversity (inverse Simpson) than their healthy siblings.

CDR1 is MNHEY and CDR2 is SVGAGI in the germline V gene. There are 16 residues in the CDR3. Note on this clonotype: Its antigen is unidentified.

TCRdb reanalyzed the 5' RACE reads and collapses them to one entry per CDR3 protein, without DNA. This sample's clone table lists some 210,000 distinct CDR3 sequences. The TCR originated in a human donor with ulcerative colitis or Crohn's disease, or a healthy co-twin of an affected twin (not recorded which). Sequencing input: blood. The chain couples TRBV6-5 to TRBJ1-2; TCRdb names TRBD1, which stays unverified in the absence of DNA. CDR3 sequence: CASSYASGGAGYGYTF.